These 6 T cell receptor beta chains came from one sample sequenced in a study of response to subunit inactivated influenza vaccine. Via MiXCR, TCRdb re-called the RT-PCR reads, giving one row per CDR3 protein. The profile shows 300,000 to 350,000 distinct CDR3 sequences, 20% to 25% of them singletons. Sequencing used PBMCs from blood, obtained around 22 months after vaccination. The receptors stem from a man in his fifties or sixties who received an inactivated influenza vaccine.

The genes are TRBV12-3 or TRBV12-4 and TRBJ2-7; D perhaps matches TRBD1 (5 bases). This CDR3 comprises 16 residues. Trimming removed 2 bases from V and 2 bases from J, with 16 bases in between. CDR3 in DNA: TGTGCCAGCAGTTTATCCCCCATGGCAGGGCCCTACGAGCAGTACTTC. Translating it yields CASSLSPMAGPYEQYF.

The CDR3 loop reads CASSLRTTDYGYTF. The CDR3 DNA reads as TGCGCCAGCAGCCTAAGAACGACCGACTATGGCTACACCTTC. The chain links TRBV4-1 to TRBJ1-2; D is ambiguous. Deletions cut 4 bases from V and 3 bases from J, with 12 bases between. Germline V gives CDR1 MGHRA, CDR2 YSYEKL. The CDR3 spans 14 residues.

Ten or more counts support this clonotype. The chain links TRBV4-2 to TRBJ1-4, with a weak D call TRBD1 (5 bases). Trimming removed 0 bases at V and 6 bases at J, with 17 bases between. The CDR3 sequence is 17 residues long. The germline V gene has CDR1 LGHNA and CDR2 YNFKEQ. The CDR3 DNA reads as TGTGCCAGCAGCCAAGATCTCGAACAGGTTGGAGATGAAAAACTGTTTTTT. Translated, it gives CASSQDLEQVGDEKLFF.

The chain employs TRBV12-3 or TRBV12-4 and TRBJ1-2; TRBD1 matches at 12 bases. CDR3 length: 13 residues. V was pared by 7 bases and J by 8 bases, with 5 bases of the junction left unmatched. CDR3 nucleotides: TGTGCCAGCACGGGACAGGGGGCGAGGGGCTACACCTTC. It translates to CASTGQGARGYTF.

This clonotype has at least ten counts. The CDR3 region is CASSYSGQGARSPLHF. The DNA for the CDR3 is TGTGCCAGCAGTTACTCGGGGCAGGGGGCCCGTTCACCCCTCCACTTT. The V and J genes are TRBV6-2 or TRBV6-3 and TRBJ1-6; 8 positions agree with TRBD1. Trimming cost V 0 bases and J 9 bases; bases outside gene matches: 7. There are 16 residues in the CDR3. Germline V gene lookup returns CDR1 MNHEY and CDR2 SVGEGT.

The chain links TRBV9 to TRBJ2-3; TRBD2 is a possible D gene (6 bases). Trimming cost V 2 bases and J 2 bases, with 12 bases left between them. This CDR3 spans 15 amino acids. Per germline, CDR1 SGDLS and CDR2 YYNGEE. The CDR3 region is CASSVAGTLTDTQYF. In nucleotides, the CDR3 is TGTGCCAGCAGCGTGGCAGGGACTCTCACAGATACGCAGTATTTT.